Shown below are 14 T cell receptor beta chains from a single sample sequenced in a study. Sequencing was performed with immunoSEQ multiplex PCR; in TCRdb, only in-frame clones are kept and a portion is missing. The sample holds some 48,000 clones, over 90% seen once. Sequencing was carried out using PBMCs. These receptors were taken from a man aged 40-50 years with rheumatoid arthritis.

CDR3 protein: CASRAWRMAGEDEQYF. CDR3 sequence (DNA): TGCGCCAGCAGGGCATGGCGCATGGCAGGGGAGGACGAGCAGTACTTC. The V gene is TRBV10-2, the J gene TRBJ2-7; D may match TRBD1 or TRBD2 (6 bases each). Germline CDR1 WSHSY, CDR2 SAAADI. The CDR3 contains 16 residues. Trimming removed 6 bases at V and 5 bases at J, with 23 bases between.

The V call is TRBV2, the J call TRBJ2-7; 8 bases are a match to TRBD1. V lost 6 bases and J lost 2; bases outside the gene matches: 6. The CDR3 is made up of 14 amino acids. The germline CDR1 and CDR2 sequences are SNHLY and FYNNEI. The CDR3 coding sequence is TGTGCCAGCAGCGCCCAGGGGGCTCCCTACGAGCAGTACTTC. Residues: CASSAQGAPYEQYF.

The chain employs TRBV10-3 and TRBJ2-7; 7 positions match TRBD2. Looked up from germline, CDR1 is ENHRY and CDR2 is SYGVKD. V lost 0 bases, J lost 1 base, and 9 bases stayed unmatched. CDR3 length equals 17 residues. The CDR3 DNA follows: TGTGCCATCAGTGAGTCGACGGGCCTAGCGGCGTCCTACGAGCAGTACTTC. Its translation: CAISESTGLAASYEQYF.

This sequence joins TRBV28 and TRBJ2-1; 7 bases map to TRBD1. The germline V gene encodes CDR1 MDHEN and CDR2 SYDVKM. There are 15 residues in the CDR3. The ends lost 7 bases at V and 4 bases at J; junction bases unmatched: 10. The CDR3 is CASIRGDRLYNEQFF. Here the CDR3 DNA reads TGTGCCAGCATCCGAGGGGACAGACTTTACAATGAGCAGTTCTTC.

The genes are TRBV5-1 and TRBJ2-2; maybe TRBD1 (6 bases). The germline V gene encodes CDR1 SGHRS and CDR2 YFSETQ. V lost 1 base and J 4 bases, leaving 11 bases between the germline ends. The CDR3 totals 15 residues. The CDR3 is CASSLRQGPTGELFF. The CDR3 bases are TGCGCCAGCAGCTTGCGCCAGGGGCCCACCGGGGAGCTGTTTTTT.

This clone appeared a few times. The chain carries TRBV18 and TRBJ2-3; D assignment may be TRBD1 or TRBD2 (5 bases each). Germline V gives CDR1 KGHSH, CDR2 LQKENI. The CDR3 runs 16 residues. V lost 2 bases and J lost 5, with 17 bases in between. CDR3 in DNA: TGTGCCAGCTCACCAACGGGACCCGCCCCGGGAGATACGCAGTATTTT. Amino acids: CASSPTGPAPGDTQYF.

In the case of this clone: Other DNA sequences in the same sample also yield this CDR3. V gene TRBV7-2 combines with J gene TRBJ1-2; D gene ambiguous. The CDR3 totals 13 residues. Trimming removed 1 base at V and 1 base at J, with 4 bases between. Germline CDR1 and CDR2: SGHTA and FQGNSA. The DNA for the CDR3 is TGTGCCAGCAGCTTAGGGAATAACTATGGCTACACCTTC. This codes for CASSLGNNYGYTF. Based on the CDR3 plus reference TRBV7-2 and TRBJ1-2, the full variable domain is GAGVSQSPSNKVTEKGKDVELRCDPISGHTALYWYRQSLGQGLEFLIYFQGNSAPDKSGLPSDRFSAERTGGSVSTLTIQRTQQEDSAVYLCASSLGNNYGYTFGSGTRLTVV.

V usage is TRBV12-3 or TRBV12-4 and J usage is TRBJ1-2; D may be TRBD1 (5 bases). This CDR3 is 13 amino acids long. The ends were cut back, 1 base at V and 4 bases at J, with 7 bases in the middle. CDR3 in amino acids: CASSLDRFYGYTF. The CDR3 region has the DNA TGTGCCAGCAGTTTAGACAGGTTCTATGGCTACACCTTC.

This chain links TRBV4-2 with TRBJ1-4; tentatively, D is TRBD1 (6 bases). The CDR3 runs 15 residues. The V end lost 8 bases, the J end lost 5 bases, and 18 bases lay between the germline ends. In germline, CDR1 is LGHNA, CDR2 YNFKEQ. As DNA, the CDR3 is TGTGCCAGCTCTCTAGAGTACAGGGAAAATGAAAAACTGTTTTTT. This gives the protein CASSLEYRENEKLFF.

This chain uses TRBV6-2 or TRBV6-3 with TRBJ1-1; D unresolved. The CDR3 contains 16 residues. Per the germline V gene, CDR1 is MNHEY and CDR2 is SVGEGT. V shed 5 bases and J shed 0 bases, with 16 bases lying between them. For the CDR3, the DNA is TGTGCCAGCAGTCTACGCGGTGAGTTCATGAACACTGAAGCTTTCTTT. Protein: CASSLRGEFMNTEAFF.

This clone has just a few counts. This chain joins TRBV18 and TRBJ1-6; tentatively, D is TRBD1 (6 bases). This CDR3 comprises 17 residues. Trimming cost V 6 bases and J 0 bases, with 15 bases left between them. Germline V gene data show CDR1 as KGHSH and CDR2 as LQKENI. The CDR3 coding sequence is TGTGCCAGCTCTCTTCAAGGGGGGGACTCCTATAATTCACCCCTCCACTTT. Translating gives CASSLQGGDSYNSPLHF.

The chain is built from TRBV6-5 and TRBJ1-4; no reliable D call. This CDR3 has 15 residues. V was trimmed by 7 bases and J by 0 bases, leaving 12 bases between them. Germline lookup yields CDR1 MNHEY and CDR2 SVGAGI. The CDR3 DNA reads as TGTGCCAGCAAGGCACGTCCTGCAACTAATGAAAAACTGTTTTTT. Protein sequence: CASKARPATNEKLFF.

The gene calls are TRBV10-3 and TRBJ1-6; TRBD1 is a possible D gene (5 bases). The CDR3 extends over 14 amino acids. V lost 8 bases and J 6 bases, leaving 14 bases between the germline ends. The germline V gene encodes CDR1 ENHRY and CDR2 SYGVKD. The CDR3 region has the DNA TGTGCCATCTTCTCCGGGGCTCCTAATTCACCCCTCCACTTT. Translation gives CAIFSGAPNSPLHF.

This clone was picked up one time. The CDR3 loop is CASSFRGAGYEQYF. The CDR3 DNA follows: TGTGCCAGCAGTTTTAGGGGGGCAGGGTACGAGCAGTACTTC. The chain couples TRBV27 to TRBJ2-7, with D perhaps being TRBD1 or TRBD2 (6 bases each). This CDR3 region has 14 residues. Germline V gene data show CDR1 as MNHEY and CDR2 as SMNVEV (reference sequence). Trimming removed 3 bases from V and 4 bases from J, with 13 bases in between.